This TCR beta chain was documented in a study of naive and memory T cell subsets. Study outcomes and limitations: TCR counts from RNA may reflect activation-linked expression changes.

The CDR3 sequence is 15 residues long. Germline values: CDR1 SNHLY, CDR2 FYNNEI. With 6 bases clipped from V and 2 bases from J, the junction kept 7 bases outside the gene matches. As to this clonotype: Its antigen is currently unknown.

The beta constant-region primer was an equimolar mix of two oligonucleotides covering TRBC1 and TRBC2. TCRdb recomputed calls from the UMI-ligation and nested PCR reads with MiXCR, one row per CDR3 protein. The data show 130,000 to 150,000 distinct CDR3 sequences, more than 15% seen once. The chain is built from TRBV2 and TRBJ1-5; 7 bases line up with TRBD1. This TCR was recovered from a human donor in good health. The sequencing input was naive CD4+ T cells from blood. The CDR3 nucleotides read TGTGCCAGCAGGGGACAGATGGATGGCAATCAGCCCCAGCATTTT. Translated: CASRGQMDGNQPQHF.